This paragraph covers one TCR beta chain sequence. The data are from a study of blood T cell repertoires in COVID-19. In the study overall: COVID-19 samples, acute and convalescent, were from the United States, Italy and Spain.

TCRdb's table, derived via immunoSEQ multiplex PCR, lists solely in-frame clones and lacks some. The sample carries around 200,000 clones, approximately 87% recorded once. Germline lookup yields CDR1 MNHEY and CDR2 SVGEGT. V dropped 6 bases and J dropped 0 bases, with 12 bases sitting between them. The CDR3 totals 15 residues. This clonotype was obtained from a woman in her fifties or sixties with acute or convalescent COVID-19. Sequencing input: peripheral blood. This chain uses TRBV6-2 or TRBV6-3 with TRBJ1-5; the D gene is possibly TRBD1 (6 bases). CDR3: CASSSGQNSNQPQHF. The CDR3, as DNA: TGTGCCAGCAGCTCCGGACAGAATAGCAATCAGCCCCAGCATTTT.